A single sample gave rise to the 27 T cell receptor beta chains below, sequenced in a study of graft-versus-host responses after intestinal transplantation. Profiled with immunoSEQ multiplex PCR; TCRdb holds only in-frame clones, not every one. Seen here are tens of thousands of clones, approximately 80% observed once, and the top ten hold 0.39%. Antigens of these TCRs are unknown. Sequenced material: unstimulated CD4+ T cells sorted from spleen or lymph node cells, taken before transplant. These receptors originate from a human donor who was the organ donor for an intestinal transplant.

The chain is built from TRBV6-6 and TRBJ1-2, with D maybe TRBD1 (5 bases). The CDR3 spans 15 residues. The V and J ends lost 0 bases and 4 bases respectively, with 12 bases between them. The germline CDR1 and CDR2 sequences are MNHNY and SVGAGI (reference sequence). The CDR3 DNA sequence: TGTGCCAGCAGTTACTCGGGTGCGGGGACCTATGGCTACACCTTC. This gives the protein CASSYSGAGTYGYTF.

The chain couples TRBV7-2 to TRBJ2-7; D unresolved. The V and J ends lost 1 base and 2 bases respectively, with 9 bases between them. In germline, CDR1 is SGHTA, CDR2 FQGNSA. The CDR3 covers 14 residues. The CDR3 sequence: CASSLGGGTYEQYV. For the CDR3, the DNA is TGTGCCAGCAGCTTAGGCGGCGGAACCTACGAGCAGTACGTC.

The V and J genes are TRBV18 and TRBJ2-6; D possibly corresponds to TRBD1 (6 bases). Germline CDR1 reads KGHSH; CDR2 reads LQKENI. Trimming shortened V by 2 bases and J by 2 bases, and 10 bases separated the two germline ends. The CDR3 has 16 residues. CDR3 nucleotide sequence: TGTGCCAGCTCACCAGGAGCAGGGGCTGGGGCCAACGTCCTGACTTTC. As protein: CASSPGAGAGANVLTF.

The chain recombines TRBV29-1 with TRBJ1-1; weak D call: TRBD1 (5 bases). V shed 4 bases and J shed 4 bases, with 13 bases lying between them. The CDR3 extends over 13 amino acids. Germline V gives CDR1 SQVTM, CDR2 ANQGSEA. The CDR3 bases are TGCAGCGTTGTGTCAGGGAAGAGCACTGAAGCTTTCTTT. This encodes CSVVSGKSTEAFF.

The chain employs TRBV6-1 and TRBJ2-7; 8 nucleotides line up with TRBD1. CDR3 length: 14 amino acids. The V and J ends lost 7 bases and 4 bases, in that order; junction bases with no gene match: 9. Germline V gene lookup returns CDR1 MNHNS and CDR2 SASEGT. The CDR3 protein is CASNPGTGPYEQYV. CDR3 nucleotide sequence: TGTGCCAGCAATCCGGGGACAGGACCTTACGAGCAGTACGTC.

In regard to this clone: Other DNA variants within this sample encode the same CDR3. The rearrangement links TRBV7-3 to TRBJ1-1; 9 bases fit TRBD1. Germline V gene data show CDR1 as SGHTA and CDR2 as FQGTGA. The junction had 2 bases not matched to a gene; V was cut back by 0 bases and J by 3 bases. The CDR3 runs 15 residues. CDR3 amino acids: CASSLTGQGYTEAFF. CDR3 in DNA: TGTGCCAGCAGCTTAACGGGACAGGGTTACACTGAAGCTTTCTTT.

J is TRBJ2-3 and V is TRBV4-3; D is ambiguous. Germline CDR1 LGHNA, CDR2 YSLEER. The CDR3 has 15 amino acids. The V gene lost 0 bases and the J gene lost 4 bases, with 11 bases spanning the gap. CDR3 DNA: TGCGCCAGCAGCCAAGATTTTGCCCTAGCAGATACGCAGTATTTT. This sequence encodes CASSQDFALADTQYF.

This chain uses TRBV7-6 with TRBJ2-4, with a possible D match to TRBD1 (6 bases). Germline V lookup: CDR1 SGHVS, CDR2 FNYEAQ. The CDR3 has 18 amino acids. Trimming left V 5 bases short and J 0 bases short, with 20 bases between. The CDR3 loop is CASSPYPWTAIAKNIQYF. DNA of the CDR3: TGTGCCAGCAGCCCCTACCCGTGGACAGCGATAGCCAAAAACATTCAGTACTTC. The variable domain in full, with the rest retrieved from reference TRBV7-6 and TRBJ2-4, is GAGVSQSPRYKVTKRGQDVALRCDPISGHVSLYWYRQALGQGPEFLTYFNYEAQQDKSGLPNDRFSAERPEGSISTLTIQRTEQRDSAMYRCASSPYPWTAIAKNIQYFGAGTRLSVL.

V and J are TRBV11-2 and TRBJ2-1; no reliable D call. Germline assignment: CDR1 SGHAT and CDR2 FQNNGV. The CDR3 spans 16 residues. The V end lost 1 base, the J end lost 0 bases, and 10 bases lay between the germline ends. The CDR3 here is CASSLGGSNSYNEQFF. DNA of the CDR3: TGTGCCAGCAGCTTAGGTGGCTCCAACTCCTACAATGAGCAGTTCTTC.

The chain is built from TRBV28 and TRBJ1-5; 8 positions match TRBD1. CDR3 size: 16 residues. Germline trimming cut 6 bases from V and 5 bases from J; bases unmatched to any gene: 12. Germline values: CDR1 MDHEN, CDR2 SYDVKM. CDR3 region: CASRKQGGSPDQPQHF. CDR3 nucleotides: TGTGCCAGCAGAAAACAGGGGGGGTCCCCAGATCAGCCCCAGCATTTT.

This chain connects TRBV2 to TRBJ2-7; D gene unclear. This CDR3 has 15 amino acids. The V gene's germline CDR1 is SNHLY and CDR2 FYNNEI. The CDR3: CASSEARRLSNEQYV. For the CDR3, the DNA is TGTGCCAGCAGTGAAGCTCGGAGACTCTCCAACGAGCAGTACGTC.

On this clone: The junction does not match germline at one end; this may be a read error. The chain employs TRBV7-7 and TRBJ2-3; D is undetermined. The CDR3 has 13 residues. The germline V gene has CDR1 SSHAT and CDR2 FNYEAQ (reference sequence). The CDR3 region is CASSPDTRDTQYF. DNA for the CDR3: TGTGCTAGCAGCCCTGATACTCGAGATACGCAGTATTTT.

The rearrangement joins TRBV9 to TRBJ2-2; 8 nucleotides align to TRBD1. The trim removed 0 bases at V and 4 bases at J, leaving 2 bases unmatched. The germline V gene encodes CDR1 SGDLS and CDR2 YYNGEE. This CDR3 region has 15 residues. This CDR3 is CASSVGQGATGELFF. The CDR3 region has the DNA TGTGCCAGCAGCGTAGGGCAGGGGGCCACCGGGGAGCTGTTTTTT.

The chain carries TRBV6-1 and TRBJ2-3; 7 bases map to TRBD1. Trimming at V came to 3 bases and at J to 11 bases, leaving 11 bases not matched to a gene. The CDR3 runs to 14 residues. CDR1 and CDR2 (germline): MNHNS, SASEGT. The CDR3 loop is CASSELVRGIKQYF. The CDR3 nucleotides are TGTGCCAGCAGTGAGCTCGTCAGGGGGATTAAGCAGTATTTT.

The genes are TRBV18 and TRBJ1-2; 7 nucleotides agree with TRBD1. Per germline, CDR1 KGHSH and CDR2 LQKENI. J lost 6 bases, V lost 2 bases, and 3 bases had no gene match. The CDR3 runs to 13 residues. DNA of the CDR3: TGTGCCAGCTCACCAGCCGGGACAGATGGCTACACCTTC. Protein product: CASSPAGTDGYTF. The full variable domain, in which reference TRBV18 and TRBJ1-2 provide the parts outside the CDR3, is NAGVMQNPRHLVRRRGQEARLRCSPMKGHSHVYWYRQLPEEGLKFMVYLQKENIIDESGMPKERFSAEFPKEGPSILRIQQVVRGDSAAYFCASSPAGTDGYTFGSGTRLTVV.

This chain uses TRBV6-5 with TRBJ2-3, with TRBD1 matching 7 bases. V was clipped by 0 bases and J by 5 bases; unmatched bases: 8. Germline V CDR1 and CDR2: MNHEY, SVGAGI. This CDR3 is 16 amino acids long. Here the CDR3 reads CASSYSRSRGKDTQYF. The CDR3, as DNA: TGTGCCAGCAGTTACTCGAGGTCCAGGGGGAAAGATACGCAGTATTTT.

The V and J genes are TRBV28 and TRBJ1-1; 8 bases align to TRBD1. V shed 5 bases and J 11 bases; nucleotides not matched to a gene: 19. Germline CDR1 is MDHEN and CDR2 is SYDVKM. The length of the CDR3 is 16 residues. CDR3: CASSIFSGQGMWVAFF. CDR3 coding DNA: TGTGCCAGCAGTATTTTTTCCGGACAGGGAATGTGGGTTGCTTTCTTT.

V is TRBV28 and J is TRBJ2-5, with 7 bases matching TRBD1. From germline, CDR1 is MDHEN and CDR2 SYDVKM. This CDR3 spans 15 amino acids. The V gene end was trimmed by 2 bases and the J gene end by 4 bases; junction bases not matched to a gene: 7. The CDR3 bases are TGTGCCAGCAGTTTAATATTGACAGGGAGAGAGACCCAGTACTTC. It specifies CASSLILTGRETQYF.

V and J are TRBV18 and TRBJ1-1; D is unresolved. V dropped 3 bases and J dropped 4 bases, with 18 bases sitting between them. The CDR3 is 16 residues long. CDR1 is KGHSH, CDR2 LQKENI, per germline. The CDR3 DNA follows: TGTGCCAGCTCACCTAGGGAGCGCGGGGAGGGCACTGAAGCTTTCTTT. It codes for CASSPRERGEGTEAFF.

The table lists this clone with a few counts. This chain uses TRBV28 with TRBJ1-6, with a weak D call TRBD1 (5 bases). The CDR3 loop spans 14 amino acids. Trimming left V 7 bases short and J 0 bases short, with 7 bases between. Germline loops: CDR1 MDHEN, CDR2 SYDVKM. CDR3 loop: CASKDSSYNSPLHF. The CDR3, as DNA: TGTGCCAGCAAAGACAGCTCCTATAATTCACCCCTCCACTTT.

This chain connects TRBV28 to TRBJ2-5, with 8 bases matching TRBD2. Germline CDR1 reads MDHEN; CDR2 reads SYDVKM. With V trimmed by 6 bases and J by 0 bases, 9 bases remained unmatched. The CDR3 covers 16 residues. The CDR3, as DNA: TGTGCCAGCAGCCCCGAAGGTAGCGGGGACCAAGAGACCCAGTACTTC. Translation: CASSPEGSGDQETQYF.

V and J are TRBV2 and TRBJ1-1, with 7 bases fitting TRBD1. Germline CDR1 is SNHLY and CDR2 is FYNNEI. This CDR3 spans 15 amino acids. The V gene end was trimmed by 4 bases and the J gene end by 4 bases; junction bases not matched to a gene: 9. CDR3 sequence reads: CASSAEARGLTEAFF. CDR3 coding DNA: TGTGCCAGCAGTGCCGAAGCGAGGGGGCTCACTGAAGCTTTCTTT.

This chain links TRBV28 with TRBJ2-5, with 10 bases that match TRBD2. Trimming removed 8 bases from V and 1 base from J; junction bases left unmatched: 10. The CDR3 length is 16 residues. Per the germline V gene, CDR1 is MDHEN and CDR2 is SYDVKM. The CDR3 reads CASPPRVAGGQETQYF. CDR3 DNA: TGTGCCAGCCCCCCTCGGGTAGCGGGGGGCCAAGAGACCCAGTACTTC.

The gene calls are TRBV7-3 and TRBJ2-2; the D is unclear. The V gene's germline CDR1 is SGHTA and CDR2 FQGTGA. The CDR3 length is 14 residues. Between the trimmed V and J ends, which lost 2 bases and 0 bases, there was a span of 4 bases. CDR3 nucleotide sequence: TGTGCCAGCAGCTTATCCACGAACACCGGGGAGCTGTTTTTT. Translated, it gives CASSLSTNTGELFF.

The chain is built from TRBV27 and TRBJ1-4, with D perhaps TRBD1 (6 bases). Between the trimmed V and J ends, which lost 6 bases and 7 bases, there was a span of 12 bases. Germline CDR1 is MNHEY and CDR2 is SMNVEV (reference sequence). There are 13 residues in the CDR3. CDR3 sequence: CASRQDRLEKLFF. The CDR3 region has the DNA TGTGCCAGCAGGCAGGACAGACTTGAAAAACTGTTTTTT. Full variable domain (outside the CDR3, taken from reference TRBV27 and TRBJ1-4): EAQVTQNPRYLITVTGKKLTVTCSQNMNHEYMSWYRQDPGLGLRQIYYSMNVEVTDKGDVPEGYKVSRKEKRNFPLILESPSPNQTSLYFCASRQDRLEKLFFGSGTQLSVL.

The J gene is TRBJ1-1, the V gene TRBV2; D is ambiguous. CDR1 is SNHLY and CDR2 is FYNNEI in the germline V gene. CDR3 length: 14 amino acids. The V and J ends lost 6 bases and 5 bases respectively, with 16 bases between them. The CDR3 nucleotides read TGTGCCAGCAGGCTAATCGGGGTTGGAACTGAAGCTTTCTTT. This sequence encodes CASRLIGVGTEAFF.

This chain links TRBV28 with TRBJ1-2; D remains ambiguous. Germline V lookup: CDR1 MDHEN, CDR2 SYDVKM. The CDR3 contains 14 residues. Trimming pared 2 bases from V and 2 bases from J, leaving 9 bases between. CDR3 protein: CASSLVEENYGYTF. CDR3 coding DNA: TGTGCCAGCAGTTTAGTTGAGGAAAACTATGGCTACACCTTC.